This T cell receptor (beta chain) was found in a study of beta chain features in type 1 diabetes. General study findings and limits: Patients with Type 1 diabetes showed moderately but significantly shorter TCRB CDR3s in all four CD4+ subsets.

The whole isolated RNA underwent reverse transcription, so sequencing captured expressed TCRB transcripts. Using immunoSEQ multiplex PCR, the repertoire was profiled, and TCRdb retains in-frame clones only, with some absent. Seen here are under 300,000 clones, 24% observed once, and the top ten hold more than 0.009%. A word on this clone: Its antigen is unidentified.

Over 95% purity was reached by all sorted populations. CDR3 length equals 13 residues. The germline V gene encodes CDR1 SQVTM and CDR2 ANQGSEA. Trimming took 7 bases from V and 4 from J, leaving 16 bases between them. The source of this sequence is a woman in her 30s with type 1 diabetes. The sequenced sample consisted of naive CD4+ T cells from blood. The gene calls are TRBV29-1 and TRBJ1-1; possible D gene TRBD1, 6 bases. The CDR3 region has the DNA TGCAGCGGAAACAGGGATGGGGGCACTGAAGCTTTCTTT. It specifies CSGNRDGGTEAFF.